Listed below are T cell receptor beta chains from one sample, sequenced in a study of immune evolution from preneoplasia to lung adenocarcinoma. Assay: immunoSEQ multiplex PCR; the TCRdb copy retains only in-frame clones and omits some. The sample holds several thousand clones; around 80% are singletons and the top ten take approximately 5.8%. The specimen was FFPE invasive lung adenocarcinoma tissue. These receptors came from a person between 50 and 60 years old with lung adenocarcinoma. Each CDR3 is given without its conserved first and last residue. The order of the fields is V gene, CDR3 length, clone size, CDR3 protein. Clone size is shown for a subset of rows, as once, few, many or a class of expanded clone.

v_call: TRBV5-4
cdr3_length: 13
clone_size: .
cdr3_aa: ASSIWTGGSEKLF

v_call: TRBV10-3
cdr3_length: 13
clone_size: .
cdr3_aa: AISGSGSLNEKLF

v_call: TRBV7-2
cdr3_length: 13
clone_size: .
cdr3_aa: ASSLAGGMGGELF

v_call: TRBV5-6
cdr3_length: 14
clone_size: .
cdr3_aa: ASSLWNGGLNQPQH

v_call: TRBV2
cdr3_length: 11
clone_size: .
cdr3_aa: ASIRDRTSEAF

v_call: TRBV5-1
cdr3_length: 16
clone_size: few
cdr3_aa: ASSLVPSGGHLGETQY

v_call: TRBV29-1
cdr3_length: 10
clone_size: .
cdr3_aa: SVYSGDNEQF

v_call: TRBV2
cdr3_length: 11
clone_size: once
cdr3_aa: ASMRQGLYGYT

v_call: TRBV10-2
cdr3_length: 12
clone_size: .
cdr3_aa: ASSETPGYNEQF

v_call: TRBV7-8
cdr3_length: 10
clone_size: .
cdr3_aa: ASRATAGPLH

v_call: TRBV5-6
cdr3_length: 14
clone_size: .
cdr3_aa: ASSTYSGVRSYEQY

v_call: TRBV10-3
cdr3_length: 12
clone_size: .
cdr3_aa: AISRDSIKETQY

v_call: TRBV4-3
cdr3_length: 12
clone_size: .
cdr3_aa: ASSQDRLTGELF

v_call: TRBV5-5
cdr3_length: 10
clone_size: .
cdr3_aa: ASSAQQVGYT

v_call: TRBV30
cdr3_length: 12
clone_size: .
cdr3_aa: AWSVQGGRYEQY

v_call: TRBV19
cdr3_length: 15
clone_size: .
cdr3_aa: ASSIRLAGGGSYEQY

v_call: TRBV19
cdr3_length: 14
clone_size: few
cdr3_aa: ASSSGQGSGANVLT

v_call: TRBV14
cdr3_length: 9
clone_size: .
cdr3_aa: ASSRLAEQY

v_call: TRBV7-3
cdr3_length: 13
clone_size: .
cdr3_aa: ASSRLAGGTYEQY

v_call: TRBV7-3
cdr3_length: 14
clone_size: .
cdr3_aa: ASSLVPGQGTDTQY

v_call: TRBV6-1
cdr3_length: 10
clone_size: once
cdr3_aa: ASSVGGGGYT

v_call: TRBV28
cdr3_length: 13
clone_size: few
cdr3_aa: ASSPGTGRSYEQY

v_call: TRBV6-6
cdr3_length: 13
clone_size: .
cdr3_aa: ASSSPDRGHEKLF

v_call: TRBV29-1
cdr3_length: 13
clone_size: .
cdr3_aa: SVVQGGSLVETQY

v_call: TRBV29-1
cdr3_length: 8
clone_size: .
cdr3_aa: SVLNTEAF

v_call: TRBV5-4
cdr3_length: 11
clone_size: .
cdr3_aa: ASSWDRANEQF

v_call: TRBV30
cdr3_length: 11
clone_size: .
cdr3_aa: AWSVNSNQPQH

v_call: TRBV28
cdr3_length: 11
clone_size: .
cdr3_aa: ASSSPFPDTQY

v_call: TRBV6-4
cdr3_length: 13
clone_size: .
cdr3_aa: ASSEVLASYNEQF

v_call: TRBV4-2
cdr3_length: 12
clone_size: .
cdr3_aa: ASSTRQAPGEQY

v_call: TRBV9
cdr3_length: 13
clone_size: .
cdr3_aa: ASSASGRHTGELF

v_call: TRBV11-1
cdr3_length: 16
clone_size: large
cdr3_aa: ASSLGLTNWPSWDEQF

v_call: TRBV9
cdr3_length: 11
clone_size: few
cdr3_aa: ASSATYNYGYT

v_call: TRBV29-1
cdr3_length: 14
clone_size: once
cdr3_aa: SGRRRDRAIYYGYT

v_call: TRBV5-5
cdr3_length: 12
clone_size: .
cdr3_aa: ASSQGWTNEKLF

v_call: TRBV4-3
cdr3_length: 11
clone_size: .
cdr3_aa: ASSQEGGLLQY

v_call: TRBV5-4
cdr3_length: 12
clone_size: .
cdr3_aa: ASSYGLAGYEQY

v_call: TRBV25-1
cdr3_length: 12
clone_size: .
cdr3_aa: ASSVAGGPTEQF

v_call: TRBV4-2
cdr3_length: 13
clone_size: once
cdr3_aa: ASSQGKGIDREAF

v_call: TRBV2
cdr3_length: 13
clone_size: once
cdr3_aa: ASSVSGGMNTEAF

v_call: TRBV28
cdr3_length: 12
clone_size: .
cdr3_aa: ASSSHGKPYEQY

v_call: TRBV7-9
cdr3_length: 10
clone_size: few
cdr3_aa: ASSAREYEQF

v_call: TRBV25-1
cdr3_length: 13
clone_size: once
cdr3_aa: ASLGPGGKTGELF

v_call: TRBV5-4
cdr3_length: 11
clone_size: .
cdr3_aa: ASSFSHTGELF

v_call: TRBV12-1
cdr3_length: 13
clone_size: .
cdr3_aa: ASSFGSGSSYEQY

v_call: TRBV7-2
cdr3_length: 14
clone_size: .
cdr3_aa: ASSLTPAGGSQPQH

v_call: TRBV5-4
cdr3_length: 12
clone_size: .
cdr3_aa: ASSTTGGNYGYT

v_call: TRBV2
cdr3_length: 12
clone_size: large
cdr3_aa: ASSERDRVNEQF

v_call: TRBV27
cdr3_length: 9
clone_size: few
cdr3_aa: ASSFNNEQF

v_call: TRBV6-1
cdr3_length: 13
clone_size: once
cdr3_aa: ASRQWTGARDEQF

v_call: TRBV4-1
cdr3_length: 16
clone_size: .
cdr3_aa: ASSQVGTGDVLNEKLF

v_call: TRBV5-1
cdr3_length: 11
clone_size: .
cdr3_aa: ASSVTGGNTIY

v_call: TRBV7-2
cdr3_length: 14
clone_size: .
cdr3_aa: ASSSFPRGKGETQY